Listed here are 30 T cell receptor beta chains from one sample, sequenced in a study of cytomegalovirus exposure and HLA in healthy donors. 13 Jbeta primers and 60 Vbeta primers were used for the PCR. Sequencing was performed with immunoSEQ multiplex PCR; in TCRdb, only in-frame clones are kept and a portion is missing. Found here are approximately 170,000 clones, roughly 80% of them singletons; the top ten hold about 1.6%. The sequencing sample was made of PBMCs. Receptors were obtained from a woman under 30 in good health and CMV-seronegative.

The chain is built from TRBV2 and TRBJ1-5; possibly TRBD1 for D (5 bases). The ends were cut back, 6 bases at V and 4 bases at J, with 7 bases in the middle. The V gene's germline CDR1 is SNHLY and CDR2 FYNNEI. This CDR3 comprises 12 residues. The CDR3 DNA follows: TGTGCCAGCAGCAGACAGAATCAGCCCCAGCATTTT. It is translated as CASSRQNQPQHF.

The rearrangement joins TRBV5-4 to TRBJ2-7, with TRBD2 matching over 15 bases. After removal of 2 bases from V and 7 bases from J, the junction contained 4 bases not matched to a gene. CDR1 is SGHNT, CDR2 YYREEE, per germline (reference sequence). The CDR3 loop spans 15 amino acids. CDR3 in DNA: TGTGCCAGCAGCTTAGGACTAGCGGGGGGGCAGGAGCAGTACTTC. It yields the protein CASSLGLAGGQEQYF.

V gene TRBV9 combines with J gene TRBJ1-4; 9 bases agree with TRBD1. Germline loops: CDR1 SGDLS, CDR2 YYNGEE. The CDR3 is 16 amino acids. Trimming removed 5 bases from V and 8 bases from J; junction bases left unmatched: 13. The CDR3 bases are TGTGCCAGCAGTACACTTCCCGGGACAGGGCCCGAAAAACTGTTTTTT. Residues: CASSTLPGTGPEKLFF.

V and J are TRBV28 and TRBJ1-1; D may be TRBD1 (5 bases). The V end was cut by 2 bases, the J end by 5 bases, with 9 bases between. Germline V gene data show CDR1 as MDHEN and CDR2 as SYDVKM. This CDR3 has 13 amino acids. The CDR3 nucleotides are TGTGCCAGCAGTTTAGATAAGGGGACTGAAGCTTTCTTT. It yields the protein CASSLDKGTEAFF. Supplemented by reference TRBV28 and TRBJ1-1, the full variable domain reads DVKVTQSSRYLVKRTGEKVFLECVQDMDHENMFWYRQDPGLGLRLIYFSYDVKMKEKGDIPEGYSVSREKKERFSLILESASTNQTSMYLCASSLDKGTEAFFGQGTRLTVV.

CDR3 sequence reads: CASRAGGTNEKLFF. CDR3 sequence (DNA): TGTGCCAGTAGAGCGGGTGGGACTAATGAAAAACTGTTTTTT. The gene calls are TRBV19 and TRBJ1-4; no clear D gene. V was clipped by 6 bases and J by 2 bases, with 10 bases between them. There are 14 residues in the CDR3. Germline V gene data show CDR1 as LNHDA and CDR2 as SQIVND (reference sequence).

The sample holds one count of this clone. The chain has TRBV15 and TRBJ2-5; the D gene is possibly TRBD1 (5 bases). V lost 4 bases and J 1 base, leaving 16 bases between the germline ends. Germline V gene sequence: CDR1 LNHNV, CDR2 YYDKDF (reference sequence). The CDR3 is 16 residues long. The CDR3 loop reads CATSKARGRAQETQYF. The CDR3 nucleotides are TGTGCCACCAGCAAAGCCCGAGGCAGGGCCCAAGAGACCCAGTACTTC.

J is TRBJ2-1 and V is TRBV7-6, with TRBD2 as a possible D gene (6 bases). V was shortened by 0 bases and J by 4 bases, with 19 bases between the two germline ends. This CDR3 is built from 18 residues. The germline V gene has CDR1 SGHVS and CDR2 FNYEAQ. DNA of the CDR3: TGTGCCAGCAGCTTAGCTCCCTGGGGTAGCGGAGCATACAATGAGCAGTTCTTC. Translation: CASSLAPWGSGAYNEQFF.

V usage is TRBV11-2 and J usage is TRBJ2-7; a weak D match, TRBD1 (5 bases). V lost 3 bases, J lost 3 bases, and 12 bases lay in between. The CDR3 loop spans 14 amino acids. Germline V CDR1 and CDR2: SGHAT, FQNNGV. CDR3 sequence: CASSFHAGYYEQYF. In nucleotides, the CDR3 is TGTGCCAGCAGCTTTCATGCAGGGTACTACGAGCAGTACTTC.

The CDR3 reads CASSGDRGIQETQYF. The CDR3 DNA reads as TGTGCCAGCAGCGGGGACAGAGGGATCCAAGAGACCCAGTACTTC. The V gene is TRBV9, the J gene TRBJ2-5; 7 bases are a match to TRBD1. V shed 3 bases, J shed 1 base, and the junction held 6 bases outside the gene matches. Germline CDR1 and CDR2: SGDLS and YYNGEE. The CDR3 runs 15 residues.

Of note for this clone: One junction end disagrees with the germline gene, perhaps due to a read error. This rearrangement joins TRBV28 to TRBJ2-7; unclear D gene. The CDR3 extends over 13 amino acids. CDR1 is MDHEN and CDR2 is SYDVKM in the germline V gene. CDR3 DNA sequence: TGTGCCAGCAGTTTCATTAGTGAGTACGGGCAGTACTTC. This codes for CASSFISEYGQYF. Complete variable domain (other parts from reference TRBV28 and TRBJ2-7): DVKVTQSSRYLVKRTGEKVFLECVQDMDHENMFWYRQDPGLGLRLIYFSYDVKMKEKGDIPEGYSVSREKKERFSLILESASTNQTSMYLCASSFISEYGQYFGPGTRLTVT.

This clone was seen a few times. V is TRBV10-3 and J is TRBJ2-1; D might be TRBD1 (5 bases). CDR1 and CDR2 from the germline V gene are ENHRY and SYGVKD. V lost 1 base, J lost 7 bases, and 5 bases lay in between. CDR3 length: 12 amino acids. The CDR3 nucleotides read TGTGCCATCAGTGAGTACAGGAATGAGCAGTTCTTC. Amino acid sequence: CAISEYRNEQFF.

The CDR3 DNA reads as TGTGCCAGCAGCCCCAGGGGCACTGAAGCTTTCTTT. Encoded protein: CASSPRGTEAFF. The rearrangement uses TRBV13 and TRBJ1-1; D is possibly TRBD1 (6 bases). The CDR3 is made up of 12 amino acids. Germline-derived CDR1 and CDR2 are PRHDT and FYEKMQ (reference sequence). With 5 bases removed from V and 4 bases from J, the gap between germline ends came to 8 bases.

This clone appeared a single time. The chain combines TRBV7-6 with TRBJ2-7, with 8 bases that match TRBD1. The length of the CDR3 is 16 residues. Per the germline V gene, CDR1 is SGHVS and CDR2 is FNYEAQ. V shed 2 bases, J shed 1 base, and the junction held 7 bases outside the gene matches. The CDR3 nucleotides read TGTGCCAGCAGCTTAAGACAGGGGTGGTCTTCCTACGAGCAGTACTTC. Translation: CASSLRQGWSSYEQYF.

In its sample, this clone was seen once. Written as DNA, the CDR3 is TGTGCCAGCAGTTACTCGTCGGGGACAGTATCTTTCTTT. As protein: CASSYSSGTVSFF. The V gene is TRBV6-6, the J gene TRBJ1-1; 7 bases agree with TRBD1. The CDR3 has 13 residues. From germline, CDR1 is MNHNY and CDR2 SVGAGI (reference sequence). V shed 0 bases and J 12 bases; nucleotides not matched to a gene: 7.

This clone was counted once. The CDR3 region is CASSPPTSGGRGKYF. DNA for the CDR3: TGTGCCAGCAGTCCTCCGACTAGCGGGGGCCGCGGAAAATATTTT. This rearrangement joins TRBV28 to TRBJ2-3; 12 nucleotides line up with TRBD2. CDR1 is MDHEN, CDR2 SYDVKM, per germline. The V gene end was trimmed by 5 bases and the J gene end by 15 bases; junction bases not matched to a gene: 15. This CDR3 is 15 amino acids long.

This clone turned up a few times. The chain has TRBV11-1 and TRBJ1-1; TRBD1 might be the D (6 bases). V dropped 5 bases and J dropped 10 bases, with 20 bases sitting between them. Germline CDR1 is SGHAT and CDR2 is FQDESV (reference sequence). This CDR3 region has 14 residues. CDR3 sequence (DNA): TGTGCCAGCAGCGATGTTCTTGTGGGGGCGAGAGCTTTCTTT. Amino acids: CASSDVLVGARAFF. The whole variable domain, filled in from reference TRBV11-1 and TRBJ1-1, reads EAEVAQSPRYKITEKSQAVAFWCDPISGHATLYWYRQILGQGPELLVQFQDESVVDDSQLPKDRFSAERLKGVDSTLKIQPAELGDSAMYLCASSDVLVGARAFFGQGTRLTVV.

The J gene is TRBJ2-7, the V gene TRBV13; possibly TRBD1 for D (6 bases). Germline CDR1 reads PRHDT; CDR2 reads FYEKMQ (reference sequence). The ends were cut back, 5 bases at V and 1 base at J, with 9 bases in the middle. The CDR3 has 13 residues. This CDR3 is CASSEGVSYEQYF. CDR3 bases: TGTGCCAGCAGCGAGGGGGTATCCTACGAGCAGTACTTC.

The gene calls are TRBV6-5 and TRBJ2-7, with TRBD2 matching over 10 bases. This CDR3 is 15 amino acids long. Germline assignment: CDR1 MNHEY and CDR2 SVGAGI. The ends lost 5 bases at V and 0 bases at J; junction bases unmatched: 4. CDR3 region: CASSPGTSDSYEQYF. In DNA, the CDR3 is TGTGCCAGCAGTCCCGGGACTAGCGACTCCTACGAGCAGTACTTC.

V is TRBV2 and J is TRBJ1-4; D might be TRBD1 (6 bases). This CDR3 is 15 amino acids long. Trimming cost V 6 bases and J 7 bases, with 18 bases left between them. The germline V gene has CDR1 SNHLY and CDR2 FYNNEI. The CDR3 DNA is TGTGCCAGCAGGTCCCAAGGACAGCCTAGTGAAAAACTGTTTTTT. It yields the protein CASRSQGQPSEKLFF.

V is TRBV28 and J is TRBJ2-7, with D perhaps TRBD2 (6 bases). Germline V gives CDR1 MDHEN, CDR2 SYDVKM. The CDR3 is made up of 14 amino acids. Trimming removed 4 bases from V and 5 bases from J, with 15 bases in between. This CDR3 reads CASSSGEPQDEQYF. CDR3 coding DNA: TGTGCCAGCAGTTCGGGAGAGCCCCAAGACGAGCAGTACTTC.

This sequence joins TRBV15 and TRBJ1-6; 12 positions agree with TRBD1. The CDR3 length is 17 residues. J lost 10 bases, V lost 4 bases, and 11 bases had no gene match. CDR1 LNHNV and CDR2 YYDKDF come from the germline V gene (reference sequence). In DNA form, the CDR3 reads TGTGCCACCAGCATGGGACAGGGGGCTTTCGGTAACTCACCCCTCCACTTT. Its protein product is CATSMGQGAFGNSPLHF. Filled out from reference TRBV15 and TRBJ1-6, the complete variable domain reads DAMVIQNPRYQVTQFGKPVTLSCSQTLNHNVMYWYQQKSSQAPKLLFHYYDKDFNNEADTPDNFQSRRPNTSFCFLDIRSPGLGDTAMYLCATSMGQGAFGNSPLHFGNGTRLTVT.

The chain couples TRBV4-1 to TRBJ1-1; a possible D gene is TRBD1 (5 bases). This CDR3 spans 16 amino acids. Trimming shortened V by 3 bases and J by 1 base, and 15 bases separated the two germline ends. Germline V gives CDR1 MGHRA, CDR2 YSYEKL. Here the CDR3 reads CASSHSWGGWNTEAFF. CDR3 sequence (DNA): TGCGCCAGCAGCCATTCGTGGGGGGGTTGGAACACTGAAGCTTTCTTT.

The genes are TRBV19 and TRBJ1-6; TRBD1 is a possible D gene (6 bases). V dropped 6 bases and J dropped 8 bases, with 14 bases sitting between them. The CDR3 covers 14 residues. Germline V CDR1 and CDR2: LNHDA, SQIVND (reference sequence). CDR3 sequence (DNA): TGTGCCAGTAGCGGCGGTTACAGGGATTCACCCCTCCACTTT. Translated, it gives CASSGGYRDSPLHF.

This clone was counted a single time. The rearrangement uses TRBV5-1 and TRBJ2-1, with a weak D call TRBD2 (5 bases). CDR3 length: 15 residues. Germline lookup yields CDR1 SGHRS and CDR2 YFSETQ. V was pared by 5 bases and J by 3 bases, with 15 bases between. The CDR3 sequence: CASRRSGSDYNEQFF. DNA of the CDR3: TGCGCCAGCAGACGTAGTGGGAGTGACTACAATGAGCAGTTCTTC.

This sequence joins TRBV27 and TRBJ1-6, with 8 bases lining up with TRBD1. The ends lost 11 bases at V and 7 bases at J; junction bases unmatched: 7. Per the germline V gene, CDR1 is MNHEY and CDR2 is SMNVEV (reference sequence). The CDR3 has 13 residues. This CDR3 is CASSDRVNSPLHF. In DNA, the CDR3 is TGTGCCTCCTCGGACAGGGTAAATTCACCCCTCCACTTT.

The V gene is TRBV6-6, the J gene TRBJ1-1; 7 nucleotides agree with TRBD1. Germline lookup yields CDR1 MNHNY and CDR2 SVGAGI (reference sequence). V trimming: 6 bases; J trimming: 4 bases; junction bases outside the gene matches: 2. The CDR3 spans 12 residues. The DNA for the CDR3 is TGTGCCAGCAGAACAGGGGCCACTGAAGCTTTCTTT. Translation: CASRTGATEAFF.

This clone was recorded only once. V is TRBV27 and J is TRBJ2-2; the D gene is possibly TRBD1 (6 bases). The CDR3 consists of 17 residues. V gave up 2 bases and J gave up 2 bases, with 15 bases separating them. The germline gives CDR1 MNHEY, CDR2 SMNVEV (reference sequence). CDR3 sequence reads: CASSLRTVQGNTGELFF. For the CDR3, the DNA is TGTGCCAGCAGTTTACGGACCGTACAGGGTAACACCGGGGAGCTGTTTTTT.

The chain employs TRBV30 and TRBJ2-1, with a possible D match to TRBD2 (6 bases). CDR1 GTSNPN and CDR2 SVGIG come from the germline V gene (reference sequence). Trimming removed 3 bases at V and 8 bases at J, with 20 bases between. There are 15 residues in the CDR3. The CDR3 region is CAWRGLGGAKDEQFF. The CDR3 nucleotides are TGTGCCTGGAGGGGCCTTGGAGGGGCGAAGGATGAGCAGTTCTTC.

This clone has only one observation. V usage is TRBV10-3 and J usage is TRBJ1-1; D might be TRBD1 (6 bases). CDR3 length: 19 residues. Between the trimmed V and J ends, which lost 5 bases and 3 bases, there was a span of 28 bases. Looked up from germline, CDR1 is ENHRY and CDR2 is SYGVKD. CDR3 region: CAISPEREGTNGDDTEAFF. The CDR3 DNA reads as TGTGCCATCAGTCCAGAACGTGAAGGGACAAATGGGGACGACACTGAAGCTTTCTTT.

The J gene is TRBJ2-7, the V gene TRBV7-2; TRBD1 matches 7 bases. Germline values: CDR1 SGHTA, CDR2 FQGNSA. The CDR3 is 16 amino acids. With V trimmed by 1 base and J by 0 bases, 6 bases remained unmatched. The CDR3, as DNA: TGTGCCAGCAGCTTAGATGGGACAGTAACCTCCTACGAGCAGTACTTC. The encoded protein is CASSLDGTVTSYEQYF.